The source of this T cell receptor (beta chain) is a study of vaccination and CD4 T cells after COVID-19. Sequenced with the Oncomine TCR Beta short-read assay was DNA taken from cultured CD4+ T cells. TCRdb processed the PCR reads anew with MiXCR; each CDR3 protein has one entry. In the table there are roughly 25,000 distinct CDR3 sequences, about 60% of which are singletons. On this clonotype: The antigen is not known.

The treatment here: roughly 10-day PBMC culture with coronavirus spike peptide pools or control peptides (ViraFEST assay). Findings of the study overall: Only post-vaccination samples contained a median approximately 90% of the reactive clones in convalescent patients. Median reactive clonotypes, those recognizing SARS-CoV-2, rose from approximately 21 to 40, not significantly.

The source of this sequence is a human donor who had recovered from COVID-19. The material sequenced was CD4+ T cells from blood, cultured in vitro.

CDR3 amino acids: CASSHGRNTGELFF. The CDR3 bases are TGTGCCAGCAGCCACGGACGTAACACCGGGGAGCTGTTTTTT. The chain is built from TRBV7-2 and TRBJ2-2, with D uncertain. Germline-derived CDR1 and CDR2 are SGHTA and FQGNSA. V was pared by 5 bases and J by 2 bases, with 9 bases between. CDR3 length equals 14 residues.